This T cell receptor (beta chain) is drawn from a study of technical replicates of blood from a handful of donors. The repertoire was sequenced with immunoSEQ multiplex PCR; TCRdb's copy has only in-frame clones and lacks some. The table has about 64,000 clones, around 88% seen once. V was cut by 4 bases and J by 5 bases, with 14 bases left in between. The CDR3 runs 15 residues. From germline, CDR1 is MGHRA and CDR2 YSYEKL. This clone was seen a handful of times. This receptor was taken from a human donor in good health. Some clones in this sample may be carry-over from other donors' samples. The chain carries TRBV4-1 and TRBJ2-2; possible D gene TRBD2, 6 bases. Sequences were obtained from PBMCs. Here the CDR3 reads CASSPNPSGTGELFF. In DNA, the CDR3 is TGCGCCAGCAGCCCCAACCCCAGCGGGACCGGGGAGCTGTTTTTT.